Following are 7 T cell receptor beta chains from one sample sequenced in a study of breast tumors, draining lymph nodes, adjacent tissues. MiXCR, applied by TCRdb to the multiplex PCR reads, yields one record per CDR3 protein. The sample carries 50,000 to 55,000 distinct CDR3 sequences, around 45% recorded once. Sequenced: breast tumor tissue. The receptor set was obtained from a female donor with breast cancer. Some clones in this sample may be carry-over from other donors' samples.

This clonotype was seen ten or more times. The chain joins TRBV11-2 to TRBJ2-7; a weak D match, TRBD2 (5 bases). CDR1 and CDR2 from the germline V gene are SGHAT and FQNNGV. Deletions cut 2 bases from V and 7 bases from J, with 15 bases between. The CDR3 contains 14 residues. CDR3 nucleotide sequence: TGTGCCAGCAGCTTACATGCTAGCAGCGTTGAGCAGTACTTC. Encoded protein: CASSLHASSVEQYF. Together with reference TRBV11-2 and TRBJ2-7, the CDR3 gives the full variable domain: EAGVAQSPRYKIIEKRQSVAFWCNPISGHATLYWYQQILGQGPKLLIQFQNNGVVDDSQLPKDRFSAERLKGVDSTLKIQPAKLEDSAVYLCASSLHASSVEQYFGPGTRLTVT.

The sample holds many counts of this clonotype. V and J are TRBV4-3 and TRBJ2-1, with D possibly TRBD2 on 6 matching bases. Germline V gene data show CDR1 as LGHNA and CDR2 as YSLEER. The CDR3 consists of 15 residues. V shed 1 base and J shed 7 bases, with 14 bases lying between them. CDR3 loop: CASSQGVGRGNEQFF. Written as DNA, the CDR3 is TGCGCCAGCAGCCAAGGGGTCGGGAGAGGTAATGAGCAGTTCTTC.

In the case of this clonotype: The germline gene is not matched at one end of the junction; a read error may be the cause. This chain uses TRBV5-4 with TRBJ2-6; perhaps TRBD2 as D (5 bases). The CDR3 extends over 12 amino acids. CDR1 SGHNT and CDR2 YYREEE come from the germline V gene (reference sequence). This CDR3 is CAGSPGSNVLTF. The CDR3 bases are TGTGCCGGCAGCCCGGGGTCCAACGTCCTGACTTTC.

The chain has TRBV9 and TRBJ2-3, with 11 nucleotides matching TRBD2. Per germline, CDR1 SGDLS and CDR2 YYNGEE. The V gene end was trimmed by 3 bases and the J gene end by 6 bases; junction bases not matched to a gene: 9. The CDR3 length is 16 residues. For the CDR3, the DNA is TGTGCCAGCAGCGGTGGGACTAGCGGTACGAGGGATACGCAGTATTTT. It encodes CASSGGTSGTRDTQYF.

This clonotype was detected many times. The V gene is TRBV30, the J gene TRBJ2-7, with D uncertain. CDR1 is GTSNPN, CDR2 SVGIG, per germline (reference sequence). V was shortened by 0 bases and J by 6 bases, with 21 bases between the two germline ends. CDR3 length equals 16 residues. CDR3 protein: CAWSVDGIYWASEQYF. As DNA, the CDR3 is TGTGCCTGGAGTGTCGACGGCATCTACTGGGCCTCCGAGCAGTACTTC.

This chain joins TRBV2 and TRBJ1-3; possible D gene TRBD1, 5 bases. V lost 8 bases and J 4 bases, leaving 12 bases between the germline ends. CDR1 and CDR2 (germline): SNHLY, FYNNEI. This CDR3 spans 13 amino acids. The CDR3 region is CASQGREGNTIYF. The DNA of the CDR3 is TGTGCCAGCCAGGGCAGGGAAGGAAACACCATATATTTT.

This clonotype was observed at least ten times. The chain recombines TRBV11-3 with TRBJ2-2; 10 bases fit TRBD1. The CDR3 runs to 16 residues. Trimming removed 5 bases from V and 3 bases from J; junction bases left unmatched: 6. CDR1 and CDR2 from the germline V gene are SGHNT and YENEEA. Written as DNA, the CDR3 is TGTGCCAGCAGCACCGGGACAGGGGCTTACACCGGGGAGCTGTTTTTT. As protein: CASSTGTGAYTGELFF.